A single sample is the source of the 12 T cell receptor beta chains below, sequenced in a study of spatial heterogeneity in lung cancer. One entry per CDR3 protein, called by TCRdb with MiXCR from the 5' RACE reads. The sample carries about 36,000 distinct CDR3 sequences, 6% to 9.5% recorded once. As for time point: blood at routine non-recurrence follow-up after resection. The sequencing used PBMCs, collected at follow-up. These receptors came from a male donor with early-stage non-small cell lung cancer.

This clonotype occurred many times. The chain recombines TRBV6-5 with TRBJ2-7, with D tentatively TRBD1 (8 bases). The CDR3 covers 14 residues. Per germline, CDR1 MNHEY and CDR2 SVGAGI. Deletions cut 3 bases from V and 4 bases from J, with 13 bases between. CDR3 sequence: CASSYTGGGYEQYF. For the CDR3, the DNA is TGTGCCAGCAGTTATACAGGGGGGGGGTACGAGCAGTACTTC.

This clonotype was found many times. The V and J genes are TRBV3-1 and TRBJ2-7; 7 bases agree with TRBD2. The CDR3 runs to 15 residues. Germline V gene lookup returns CDR1 LGHDT and CDR2 YNNKEL (reference sequence). Trimming took 2 bases from V and 0 from J; bases not matched to a gene: 4. The CDR3: CASSQRGVNSYEQYF. As DNA, the CDR3 is TGTGCCAGCAGCCAACGGGGGGTCAACTCCTACGAGCAGTACTTC.

In this sample, this clonotype turned up many times. The gene calls are TRBV5-1 and TRBJ2-3; no clear D. The germline V gene has CDR1 SGHRS and CDR2 YFSETQ. This CDR3 contains 14 residues. The V gene lost 0 bases and the J gene lost 6 bases, with 11 bases spanning the gap. CDR3 amino acids: CASSLGVHGDTQYF. Written as DNA, the CDR3 is TGCGCCAGCAGCTTGGGGGTACACGGGGATACGCAGTATTTT.

This clonotype was picked up many times. Here the CDR3 DNA reads TGTGCCAGCAGCTTAACCGGGACTAATGAAAAACTGTTTTTT. Translation gives CASSLTGTNEKLFF. This chain links TRBV7-9 with TRBJ1-4, with D unclear. V was cut by 2 bases and J by 2 bases, with 6 bases left in between. The CDR3 sequence is 14 residues long. Germline V lookup: CDR1 SEHNR, CDR2 FQNEAQ (reference sequence). Using reference TRBV7-9 and TRBJ1-4 for the parts outside the CDR3, the full variable domain is DTGVSQNPRHKITKRGQNVTFRCDPISEHNRLYWYRQTLGQGPEFLTYFQNEAQLEKSRLLSDRFSAERPKGSFSTLEIQRTEQGDSAMYLCASSLTGTNEKLFFGSGTQLSVL.

This clonotype has a count of ten or more. The chain employs TRBV7-6 and TRBJ2-3, with D possibly matching TRBD1 (5 bases). Deletions cut 11 bases from V and 0 bases from J, with 9 bases between. Germline assignment: CDR1 SGHVS and CDR2 FNYEAQ. The CDR3 consists of 12 residues. The DNA of the CDR3 is TGTGCCTCTCAGGGTAGCACAGATACGCAGTATTTT. This sequence encodes CASQGSTDTQYF.

This clonotype was recorded at least ten times. The gene calls are TRBV29-1 and TRBJ1-2; no clear D gene. The CDR3 is 14 residues long. Germline CDR1 and CDR2: SQVTM and ANQGSEA. V was cut by 3 bases and J by 2 bases, with 13 bases left in between. The CDR3 spells CSVERVLPNYGYTF. For the CDR3, the DNA is TGCAGCGTTGAGAGGGTCCTCCCGAACTATGGCTACACCTTC.

This clonotype has ten or more counts. The chain is built from TRBV29-1 and TRBJ2-7; TRBD1 matches 7 bases. The CDR3 runs to 12 residues. The J segment lost 4 bases and the V segment lost 5 bases, leaving 5 bases of the junction unmatched. Germline V gives CDR1 SQVTM, CDR2 ANQGSEA. The CDR3 region is CSVIQGVYEQYF. The CDR3 nucleotides are TGCAGCGTTATTCAGGGGGTGTACGAGCAGTACTTC.

Only a few counts were recorded for this clonotype. The junction departs from the called germline gene at one end, perhaps through a read error. J is TRBJ2-3 and V is TRBV7-7; 9 bases map to TRBD2. The CDR3 runs 17 residues. CDR1 and CDR2 (germline): SSHAT, FNYEAQ (reference sequence). The CDR3 loop is CASSLDPAGGPLDTQYF. CDR3 sequence (DNA): TGTGCTAGCAGCTTAGATCCGGCGGGGGGGCCCCTAGATACGCAGTATTTT.

At least ten counts were recorded for this clonotype. The CDR3 is CASSYKQGPGNTIYF. The CDR3 nucleotides read TGTGCCAGCAGTTACAAACAGGGACCTGGAAACACCATATATTTT. The chain is built from TRBV27 and TRBJ1-3; perhaps TRBD1 as D (6 bases). CDR3 length: 15 amino acids. V dropped 4 bases and J dropped 2 bases, with 12 bases sitting between them. Germline CDR1 is MNHEY and CDR2 is SMNVEV (reference sequence).

This clonotype is termed medium-sized (0.01 to 0.1%). DNA for the CDR3: TGTGCCAGCAGCCACACTACAGGGGGGAGAGAGACCCAGTACTTC. Translation: CASSHTTGGRETQYF. The chain carries TRBV6-6 and TRBJ2-5, with 8 bases that match TRBD1. Germline V lookup: CDR1 MNHNY, CDR2 SVGAGI (reference sequence). J was trimmed by 4 bases and V by 6 bases; bases with no gene match: 10. This CDR3 has 15 amino acids.

This clonotype was recorded at least ten times. This chain connects TRBV12-3 or TRBV12-4 to TRBJ2-2; D gene uncertain. The CDR3 contains 15 residues. V was cut by 5 bases and J by 4 bases, with 14 bases left in between. The CDR3 here is CASSKTPSGTGELFF. CDR3 nucleotides: TGTGCCAGCAGTAAAACACCTTCGGGCACCGGGGAGCTGTTTTTT.

In its sample, this clonotype was seen many times. The V gene is TRBV11-2, the J gene TRBJ2-3; TRBD2 agrees at 11 bases. Trimming at V came to 1 base and at J to 1 base, leaving 1 base not matched to a gene. The CDR3 contains 16 residues. Germline CDR1 and CDR2: SGHAT and FQNNGV. CDR3 amino acids: CASSLVGLAGTDTQYF. The CDR3 nucleotides are TGTGCCAGCAGCTTAGTGGGACTAGCGGGCACAGATACGCAGTATTTT.